This T cell receptor (beta chain) was retrieved from a study of OX40 agonist ivuxolimab in advanced cancers. On the study more broadly: People who had prior anti-PD-1, anti-PD-L1 or anti-CTLA-4 therapy could take part, and 40% had some. A partial response was reached by three patients: one with hepatocellular carcinoma and two with cutaneous melanoma. Findings and caveats of the study: CD8+ T cells showed, on average, more clonal expansion than CD4+ cells. There was clonal expansion of CD4+ and CD8+ blood T cells by week 6 at 0.1 to 3.0 mg/kg.

CDR1 and CDR2 from the germline V gene are MGHRA and YSYEKL. The V and J ends lost 1 base and 7 bases, in that order; junction bases with no gene match: 11. The CDR3 has 17 residues. The repertoire was sequenced with immunoSEQ multiplex PCR; TCRdb's copy has only in-frame clones and lacks some. The data contain about 36,000 clones, 60% to 80% of them singletons. A remark on this clone: Its antigen is as yet unknown.

Specimen: CD4+ or CD8+ T cells sorted from blood, collected in a trial of the OX40 agonist ivuxolimab. This chain joins TRBV4-1 and TRBJ1-5; 9 nucleotides agree with TRBD1. The TCR sequence derives from an adult with an advanced solid tumor such as melanoma, head and neck, liver or kidney cancer. CDR3 loop: CASSQVMDRGGGQPQHF. The CDR3 DNA follows: TGCGCCAGCAGCCAAGTTATGGACAGGGGCGGAGGACAGCCCCAGCATTTT.